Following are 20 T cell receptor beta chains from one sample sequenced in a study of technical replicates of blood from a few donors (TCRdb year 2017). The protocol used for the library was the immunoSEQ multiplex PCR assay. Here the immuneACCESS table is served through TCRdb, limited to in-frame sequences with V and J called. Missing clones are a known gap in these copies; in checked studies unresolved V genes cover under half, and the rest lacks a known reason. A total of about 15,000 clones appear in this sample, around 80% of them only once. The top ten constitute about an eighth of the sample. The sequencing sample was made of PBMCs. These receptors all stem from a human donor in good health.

As DNA, the CDR3 is TGCGCCAGCAGCTTGGGGGGAGGCGGAGAGACCCAGTACTTC. It yields the protein CASSLGGGGETQYF. This chain uses TRBV5-1 with TRBJ2-5; D is possibly TRBD2 (6 bases). Trimming cost V 0 bases and J 4 bases, with 10 bases left between them. Germline V gene sequence: CDR1 SGHRS, CDR2 YFSETQ. The CDR3 sequence is 14 residues long.

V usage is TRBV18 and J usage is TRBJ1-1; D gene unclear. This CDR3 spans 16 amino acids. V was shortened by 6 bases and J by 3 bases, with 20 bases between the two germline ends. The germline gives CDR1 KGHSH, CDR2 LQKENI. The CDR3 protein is CASSPYIGEADTEAFF. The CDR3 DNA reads TGTGCCAGCTCGCCCTATATCGGGGAGGCGGACACTGAAGCTTTCTTT.

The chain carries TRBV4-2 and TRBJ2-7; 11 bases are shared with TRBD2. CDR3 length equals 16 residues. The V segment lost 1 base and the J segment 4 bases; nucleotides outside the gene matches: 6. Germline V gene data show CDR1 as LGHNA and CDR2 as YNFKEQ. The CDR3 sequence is CASSQGSPSGRYEQYF. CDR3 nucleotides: TGTGCCAGCAGCCAAGGTTCTCCTAGCGGGAGGTACGAGCAGTACTTC.

The CDR3 sequence is CASSLYLGANEQYF. DNA for the CDR3: TGTGCCAGCAGCTTATATCTGGGGGCAAACGAGCAGTACTTC. The J gene is TRBJ2-7, the V gene TRBV7-3, with D maybe TRBD1 (6 bases). Trimming pared 2 bases from V and 5 bases from J, leaving 13 bases between. This CDR3 has 14 amino acids. In germline, CDR1 is SGHTA, CDR2 FQGTGA.

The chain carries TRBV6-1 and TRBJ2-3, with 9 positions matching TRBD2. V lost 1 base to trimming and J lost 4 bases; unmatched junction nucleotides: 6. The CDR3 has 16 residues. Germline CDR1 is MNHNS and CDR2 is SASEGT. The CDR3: CASSEEAAGGPDTQYF. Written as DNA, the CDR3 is TGTGCCAGCAGTGAAGAAGCTGCGGGAGGGCCAGATACGCAGTATTTT.

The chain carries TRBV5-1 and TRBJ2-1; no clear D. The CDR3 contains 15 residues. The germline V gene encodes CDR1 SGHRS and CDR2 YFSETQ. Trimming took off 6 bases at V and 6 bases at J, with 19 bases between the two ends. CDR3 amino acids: CASKEATWMGNEQFF. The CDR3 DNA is TGCGCCAGCAAGGAAGCGACCTGGATGGGCAATGAGCAGTTCTTC.

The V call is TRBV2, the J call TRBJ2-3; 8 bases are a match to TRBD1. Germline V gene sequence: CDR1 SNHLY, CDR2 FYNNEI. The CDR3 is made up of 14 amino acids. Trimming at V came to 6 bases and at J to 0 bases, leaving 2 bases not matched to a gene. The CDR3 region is CASSRDRSTDTQYF. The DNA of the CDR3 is TGTGCCAGCAGCCGGGACAGGAGCACAGATACGCAGTATTTT.

CDR3 DNA: TGTGCCAGTAGTAGCGGGAGGGATGTCCAAGAGACCCAGTACTTC. Encoded protein: CASSSGRDVQETQYF. This chain uses TRBV19 with TRBJ2-5; 9 nucleotides align to TRBD2. The CDR3 is made up of 15 amino acids. V shed 4 bases and J 1 base; nucleotides not matched to a gene: 4. CDR1 and CDR2 (germline): LNHDA, SQIVND (reference sequence).

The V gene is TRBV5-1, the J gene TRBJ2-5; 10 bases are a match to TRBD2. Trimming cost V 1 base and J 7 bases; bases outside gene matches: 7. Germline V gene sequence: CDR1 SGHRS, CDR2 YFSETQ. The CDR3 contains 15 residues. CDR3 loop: CASSLSPAGGPTQYF. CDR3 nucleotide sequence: TGCGCCAGCAGCTTGAGCCCAGCGGGAGGGCCGACCCAGTACTTC.

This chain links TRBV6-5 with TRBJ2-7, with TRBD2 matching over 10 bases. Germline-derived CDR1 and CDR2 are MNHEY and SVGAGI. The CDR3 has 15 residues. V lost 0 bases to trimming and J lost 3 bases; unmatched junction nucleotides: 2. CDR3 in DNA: TGTGCCAGCAGTTACTCGGCTAGCGGGAGCTACGAGCAGTACTTC. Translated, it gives CASSYSASGSYEQYF.

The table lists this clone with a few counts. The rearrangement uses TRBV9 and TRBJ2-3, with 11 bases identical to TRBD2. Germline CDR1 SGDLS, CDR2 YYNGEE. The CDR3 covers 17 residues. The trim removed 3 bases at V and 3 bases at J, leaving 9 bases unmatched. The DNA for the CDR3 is TGTGCCAGCAGCGAGCCCTTCAGACTAGCGGGAACAGATACGCAGTATTTT. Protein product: CASSEPFRLAGTDTQYF.

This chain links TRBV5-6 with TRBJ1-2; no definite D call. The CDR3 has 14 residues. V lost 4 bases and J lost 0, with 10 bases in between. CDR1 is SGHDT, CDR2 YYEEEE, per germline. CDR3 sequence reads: CASSRRRANYGYTF. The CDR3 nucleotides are TGTGCCAGCAGCCGACGGAGAGCTAACTATGGCTACACCTTC.

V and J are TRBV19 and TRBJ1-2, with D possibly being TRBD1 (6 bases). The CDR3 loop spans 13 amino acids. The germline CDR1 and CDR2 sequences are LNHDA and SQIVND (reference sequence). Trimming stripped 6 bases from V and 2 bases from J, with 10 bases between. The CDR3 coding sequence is TGTGCCAGTAGGTACGGACAGAACTATGGCTACACCTTC. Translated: CASRYGQNYGYTF.

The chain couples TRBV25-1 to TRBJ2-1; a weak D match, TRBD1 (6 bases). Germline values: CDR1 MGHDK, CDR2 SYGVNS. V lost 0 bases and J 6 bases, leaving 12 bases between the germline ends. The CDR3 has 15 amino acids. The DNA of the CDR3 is TGTGCCAGCAGTGAATACGGCAGGGGACGCAATGAGCAGTTCTTC. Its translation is CASSEYGRGRNEQFF.

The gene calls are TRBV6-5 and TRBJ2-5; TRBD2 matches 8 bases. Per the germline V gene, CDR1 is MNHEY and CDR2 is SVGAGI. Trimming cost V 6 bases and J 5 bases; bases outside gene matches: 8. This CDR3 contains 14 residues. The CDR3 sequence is CASSSVGRGETQYF. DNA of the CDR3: TGTGCCAGCAGCTCGGTCGGGAGGGGTGAGACCCAGTACTTC.

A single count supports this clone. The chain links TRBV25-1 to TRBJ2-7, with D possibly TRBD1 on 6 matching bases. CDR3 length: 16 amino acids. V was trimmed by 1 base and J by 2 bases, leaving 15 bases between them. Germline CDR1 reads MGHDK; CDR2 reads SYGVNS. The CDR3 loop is CASSELGTKETYEQYF. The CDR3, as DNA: TGTGCCAGCAGTGAATTGGGGACAAAAGAAACCTACGAGCAGTACTTC.

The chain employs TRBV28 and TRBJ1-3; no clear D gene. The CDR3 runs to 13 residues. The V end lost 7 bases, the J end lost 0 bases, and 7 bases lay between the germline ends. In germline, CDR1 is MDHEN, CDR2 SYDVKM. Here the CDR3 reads CASNGISGNTIYF. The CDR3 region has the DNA TGTGCCAGCAACGGGATCTCTGGAAACACCATATATTTT. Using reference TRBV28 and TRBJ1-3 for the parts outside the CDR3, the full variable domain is DVKVTQSSRYLVKRTGEKVFLECVQDMDHENMFWYRQDPGLGLRLIYFSYDVKMKEKGDIPEGYSVSREKKERFSLILESASTNQTSMYLCASNGISGNTIYFGEGSWLTVV.

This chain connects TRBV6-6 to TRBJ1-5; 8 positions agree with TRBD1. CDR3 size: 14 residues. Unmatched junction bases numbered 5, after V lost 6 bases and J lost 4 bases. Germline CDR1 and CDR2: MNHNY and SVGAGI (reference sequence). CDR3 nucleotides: TGTGCCAGCAGCTCAGGGGGCGGTAATCAGCCCCAGCATTTT. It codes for CASSSGGGNQPQHF.

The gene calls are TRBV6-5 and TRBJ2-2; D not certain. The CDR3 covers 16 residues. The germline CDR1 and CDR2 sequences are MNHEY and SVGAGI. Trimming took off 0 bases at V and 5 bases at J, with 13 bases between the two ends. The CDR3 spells CASSYSTRIKTGELFF. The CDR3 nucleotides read TGTGCCAGCAGTTACTCGACAAGGATCAAGACCGGGGAGCTGTTTTTT.

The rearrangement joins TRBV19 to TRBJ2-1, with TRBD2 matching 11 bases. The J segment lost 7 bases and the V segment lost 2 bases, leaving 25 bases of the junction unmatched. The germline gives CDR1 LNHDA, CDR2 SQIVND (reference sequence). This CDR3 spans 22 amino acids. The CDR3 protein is CASSISSNPSGASGRTWNEQFF. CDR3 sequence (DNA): TGTGCCAGTAGTATATCCTCTAATCCCTCGGGAGCTAGCGGGAGGACGTGGAATGAGCAGTTCTTC. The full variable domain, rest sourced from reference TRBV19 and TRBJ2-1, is DGGITQSPKYLFRKEGQNVTLSCEQNLNHDAMYWYRQDPGQGLRLIYYSQIVNDFQKGDIAEGYSVSREKKESFPLTVTSAQKNPTAFYLCASSISSNPSGASGRTWNEQFFGPGTRLTVL.